Below, 14 T cell receptor beta chains from the same sample are listed, as sequenced in a study of T cells in Graves' hyperthyroidism and ophthalmopathy. Researchers took RNA transcripts and amplified the TCR beta CDR3 regions from them. The TCR CDR3 first-round RT-PCR relied on the HTBI primer set. TCRdb itself ran the multiplex PCR reads through MiXCR, one entry per CDR3 protein. The data contain over 500,000 distinct CDR3 sequences, under 20% of them seen just once; the ten biggest clones take up 15% to 20%. Sequencing was done on a sample of blood. The receptors were sampled from a woman younger than 35 with Graves' ophthalmopathy.

This clonotype has at least ten counts. This sequence joins TRBV29-1 and TRBJ2-3, with D maybe TRBD1 (6 bases). The CDR3 length is 13 residues. V was pared by 5 bases and J by 0 bases, with 9 bases between. The germline V gene has CDR1 SQVTM and CDR2 ANQGSEA. The CDR3 DNA reads as TGCAGCGTTCTGGGACAAAGCACAGATACGCAGTATTTT. The encoded protein is CSVLGQSTDTQYF.

As regards this clonotype: The CDR3 end shows no conserved phenylalanine or tryptophan, and so a read error is likely. This rearrangement joins TRBV13 to TRBJ2-7, with D possibly matching TRBD1 (5 bases). CDR3 length: 15 amino acids. Per germline, CDR1 PRHDT and CDR2 FYEKMQ (reference sequence). CDR3 bases: TGTGCCAGCAGCGTAGGTGACAGCAGGTACTACGAGCAGTACCTC. It encodes CASSVGDSRYYEQYL.

V is TRBV10-1 and J is TRBJ1-1; TRBD1 matches 8 bases. CDR3 length: 13 residues. J lost 4 bases, V lost 6 bases, and 4 bases had no gene match. Germline lookup yields CDR1 WNHNN and CDR2 SYGVQD (reference sequence). CDR3 loop: CASRGQETTEAFF. DNA for the CDR3: TGCGCCAGCAGGGGACAGGAGACCACTGAAGCTTTCTTT.

Many counts were recorded for this clonotype. The chain employs TRBV7-2 and TRBJ2-2; no clear D. CDR3 length equals 16 residues. V was cut by 8 bases and J by 0 bases, with 16 bases left in between. Germline-derived CDR1 and CDR2 are SGHTA and FQGNSA. The CDR3 region has the DNA TGTGCCAGCCGCTACGACTTCGGTTCGAACACCGGGGAGCTGTTTTTT. Residues: CASRYDFGSNTGELFF.

This clonotype was found many times. This chain links TRBV29-1 with TRBJ2-1; D unresolved. From germline, CDR1 is SQVTM and CDR2 ANQGSEA. The CDR3 has 16 residues. V was cut by 3 bases and J by 8 bases, with 23 bases left in between. The CDR3 sequence: CSVDDGVGRNPDEQFF. CDR3 coding DNA: TGCAGCGTTGACGATGGGGTCGGCAGGAATCCGGATGAGCAGTTCTTC.

The chain is built from TRBV29-1 and TRBJ2-2, with D hard to call. V shed 0 bases and J shed 5 bases, with 7 bases lying between them. The length of the CDR3 is 13 residues. Germline V CDR1 and CDR2: SQVTM, ANQGSEA. CDR3 residues: CSVEEVGTGELFF. Here the CDR3 DNA reads TGCAGCGTTGAAGAAGTAGGGACCGGGGAGCTGTTTTTT.

Note on this clonotype: A single base separates this from a much larger clone, so it may be a read error. V is TRBV30 and J is TRBJ2-7; 8 bases match TRBD1. The CDR3 is 15 amino acids. From germline, CDR1 is GTSNPN and CDR2 SVGIG (reference sequence). For the CDR3, the DNA is TGTGCCTGGGGTGTAGTACCAGGGGGCAAGTACGAGCAGTACTTC. Its translation: CAWGVVPGGKYEQYF.

The chain combines TRBV7-9 with TRBJ1-2; D not certain. This CDR3 spans 11 amino acids. Germline V gene lookup returns CDR1 SEHNR and CDR2 FQNEAQ (reference sequence). With 9 bases removed from V and 7 bases from J, the gap between germline ends came to 12 bases. The CDR3 coding sequence is TGTGCCAGTCCTCGAGGTGTTGGCTACACCTTC. Amino acid sequence: CASPRGVGYTF.

V is TRBV6-5 and J is TRBJ1-4; TRBD1 is a possible D gene (5 bases). This CDR3 is built from 14 residues. Per germline, CDR1 MNHEY and CDR2 SVGAGI. Trimming stripped 2 bases from V and 4 bases from J, with 8 bases between. CDR3 DNA sequence: TGTGCCAGCAGTTACCGGGGGAGTAATGAAAAACTGTTTTTT. Translated: CASSYRGSNEKLFF.

This clonotype was seen ten or more times. The CDR3 coding sequence is TGTGCCAGCAGCCTTAGGGGGGGCTCCGGGGAGACCCAGTACTTC. Its protein is CASSLRGGSGETQYF. The chain links TRBV11-2 to TRBJ2-5; tentative D call: TRBD2 (7 bases). CDR1 and CDR2 (germline): SGHAT, FQNNGV. This CDR3 has 15 amino acids. Trimming shortened V by 5 bases and J by 5 bases, and 18 bases separated the two germline ends.

Only a few counts were recorded for this clonotype. The chain links TRBV5-1 to TRBJ2-1; possibly TRBD1 for D (6 bases). Deletions cut 4 bases from V and 0 bases from J, with 11 bases between. Germline V CDR1 and CDR2: SGHRS, YFSETQ. The CDR3 consists of 15 residues. CDR3 protein: CASSPGTNSYNEQFF. In nucleotides, the CDR3 is TGCGCCAGCAGCCCCGGGACAAACTCCTACAATGAGCAGTTCTTC.

This clonotype showed up just a few times. The chain has TRBV10-3 and TRBJ2-2; no definite D call. This CDR3 is built from 16 residues. Germline V gene data show CDR1 as ENHRY and CDR2 as SYGVKD. V was trimmed by 0 bases and J by 0 bases, leaving 8 bases between them. The CDR3 bases are TGTGCCATCAGTGAGTCCCCAGAGACGAACACCGGGGAGCTGTTTTTT. This gives the protein CAISESPETNTGELFF.

In this sample, this clonotype turned up many times. V is TRBV27 and J is TRBJ1-5; possibly TRBD1 for D (6 bases). The CDR3 covers 14 residues. Germline V lookup: CDR1 MNHEY, CDR2 SMNVEV (reference sequence). Trimming took 5 bases from V and 5 from J, leaving 13 bases between them. The CDR3 bases are TGTGCCAGCAGTCCGCGGACAGATTATCAGCCCCAGCATTTT. It yields the protein CASSPRTDYQPQHF.

The J gene is TRBJ1-2, the V gene TRBV12-3 or TRBV12-4, with D maybe TRBD1 (5 bases). The CDR3 loop spans 15 amino acids. The V gene lost 2 bases and the J gene lost 4 bases, with 14 bases spanning the gap. The CDR3 DNA follows: TGTGCCAGCAGTTTAAGGGGTTCGGAACCCTATGGCTACACCTTC. This sequence encodes CASSLRGSEPYGYTF.